This T cell receptor beta chain originates from a study of blood T cell repertoires in COVID-19. As for the study in general: Italy, Spain and the United States were the sources of the convalescent and acute COVID-19 samples.

Germline assignment: CDR1 SGHRS and CDR2 YFSETQ. V gave up 1 base and J gave up 4 bases; unmatched junction bases: 3. This CDR3 spans 14 amino acids. Living in about 25 US areas, the participants were between about 18 and 95 years of age. Donors in Cohort 3 counted as recovered after two negative PCRs, clearance, or symptom resolution. Libraries were prepared by immunoSEQ multiplex PCR; TCRdb keeps only in-frame clonotypes and omits some of them. The sample lists roughly 290,000 clones; around 90% were seen once. The source material was PBMCs or T cells enriched from blood (not recorded which). V usage is TRBV5-1 and J usage is TRBJ1-1, with 8 bases aligning to TRBD1. The TCR sequence derives from a woman in her thirties or forties who had recovered from COVID-19. CDR3 sequence: CASSLQGAGTEAFF. DNA of the CDR3: TGCGCCAGCAGCTTGCAGGGGGCGGGCACTGAAGCTTTCTTT.